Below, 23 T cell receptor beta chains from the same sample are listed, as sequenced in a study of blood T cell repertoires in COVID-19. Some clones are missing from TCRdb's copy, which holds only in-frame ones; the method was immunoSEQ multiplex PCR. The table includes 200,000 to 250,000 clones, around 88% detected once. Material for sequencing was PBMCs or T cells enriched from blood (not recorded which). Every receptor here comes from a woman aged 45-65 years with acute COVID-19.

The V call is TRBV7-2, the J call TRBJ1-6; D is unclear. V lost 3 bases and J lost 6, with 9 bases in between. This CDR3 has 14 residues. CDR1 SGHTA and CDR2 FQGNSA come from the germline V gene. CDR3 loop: CASSLWAPNSPLHF. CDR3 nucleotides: TGTGCCAGCAGCTTGTGGGCTCCTAATTCACCCCTCCACTTT.

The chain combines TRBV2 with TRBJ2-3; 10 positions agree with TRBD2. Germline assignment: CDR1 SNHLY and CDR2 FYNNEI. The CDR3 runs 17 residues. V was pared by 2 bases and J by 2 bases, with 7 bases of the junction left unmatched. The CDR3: CASSEIGTSAFTDTQYF. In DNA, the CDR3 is TGTGCCAGCAGTGAAATCGGGACTAGCGCCTTCACAGATACGCAGTATTTT.

CDR3 loop: CASSQVAGGRLDTQYF. As DNA, the CDR3 is TGTGCCAGCAGCCAAGTAGCGGGGGGCAGGCTGGATACGCAGTATTTT. The V call is TRBV7-3, the J call TRBJ2-3; 10 bases fit TRBD2. V shed 5 bases, J shed 6 bases, and the junction held 11 bases outside the gene matches. The germline V gene encodes CDR1 SGHTA and CDR2 FQGTGA. The CDR3 totals 16 residues.

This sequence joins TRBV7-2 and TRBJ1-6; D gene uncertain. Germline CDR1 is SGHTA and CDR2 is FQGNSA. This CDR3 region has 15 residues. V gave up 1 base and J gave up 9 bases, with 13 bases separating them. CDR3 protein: CASSLGGRSGSPLHF. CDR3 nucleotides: TGTGCCAGCAGCTTAGGTGGCAGGTCCGGTTCACCCCTCCACTTT.

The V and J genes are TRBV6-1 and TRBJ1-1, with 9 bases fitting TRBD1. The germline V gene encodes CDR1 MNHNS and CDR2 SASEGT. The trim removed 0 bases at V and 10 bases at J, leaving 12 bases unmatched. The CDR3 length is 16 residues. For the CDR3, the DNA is TGTGCCAGCAGTGAAGCGAGGACAGGGGTTCTGTTCGTAGCTTTCTTT. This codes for CASSEARTGVLFVAFF.

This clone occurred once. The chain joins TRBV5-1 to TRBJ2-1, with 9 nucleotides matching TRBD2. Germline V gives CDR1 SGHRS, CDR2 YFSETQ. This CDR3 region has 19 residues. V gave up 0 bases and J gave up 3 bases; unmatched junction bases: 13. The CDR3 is CASSLDLSGRFIGYNEQFF. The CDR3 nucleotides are TGCGCCAGCAGCTTGGATCTGAGCGGGAGGTTTATCGGCTACAATGAGCAGTTCTTC.

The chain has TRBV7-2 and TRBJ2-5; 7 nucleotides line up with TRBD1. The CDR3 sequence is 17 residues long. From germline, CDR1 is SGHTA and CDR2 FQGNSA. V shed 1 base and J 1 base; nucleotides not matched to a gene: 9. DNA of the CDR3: TGTGCCAGCAGCTTAGTAGCGACAGGGAGTGGCCAAGAGACCCAGTACTTC. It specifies CASSLVATGSGQETQYF. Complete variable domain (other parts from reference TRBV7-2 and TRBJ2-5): GAGVSQSPSNKVTEKGKDVELRCDPISGHTALYWYRQSLGQGLEFLIYFQGNSAPDKSGLPSDRFSAERTGGSVSTLTIQRTQQEDSAVYLCASSLVATGSGQETQYFGPGTRLLVL.

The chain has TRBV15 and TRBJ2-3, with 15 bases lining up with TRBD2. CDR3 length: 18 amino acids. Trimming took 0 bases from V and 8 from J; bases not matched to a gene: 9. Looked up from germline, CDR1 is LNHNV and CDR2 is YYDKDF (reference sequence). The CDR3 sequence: CATSRDPGTSGGRVTQYF. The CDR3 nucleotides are TGTGCCACCAGCAGAGATCCAGGGACTAGCGGGGGGCGTGTTACGCAGTATTTT.

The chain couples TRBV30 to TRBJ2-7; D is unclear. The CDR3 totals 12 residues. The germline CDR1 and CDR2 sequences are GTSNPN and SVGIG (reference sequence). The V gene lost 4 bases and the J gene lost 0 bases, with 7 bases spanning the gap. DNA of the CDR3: TGTGCCTGGAAACAGTCCTCCTACGAGCAGTACTTC. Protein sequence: CAWKQSSYEQYF.

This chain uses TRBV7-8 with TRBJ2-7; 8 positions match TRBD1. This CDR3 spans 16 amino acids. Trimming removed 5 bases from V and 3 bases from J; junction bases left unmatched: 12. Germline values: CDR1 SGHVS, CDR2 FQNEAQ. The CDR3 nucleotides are TGTGCCAGCAGCACTATCCGGGACAGGCGTTACTACGAGCAGTACTTC. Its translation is CASSTIRDRRYYEQYF.

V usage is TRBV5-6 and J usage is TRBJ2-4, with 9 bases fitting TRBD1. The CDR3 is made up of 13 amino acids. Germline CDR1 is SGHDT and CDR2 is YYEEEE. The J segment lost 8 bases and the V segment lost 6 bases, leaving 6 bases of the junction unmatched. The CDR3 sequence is CASIRTGEDIQYF. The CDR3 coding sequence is TGTGCCAGCATCCGGACAGGGGAGGACATTCAGTACTTC.

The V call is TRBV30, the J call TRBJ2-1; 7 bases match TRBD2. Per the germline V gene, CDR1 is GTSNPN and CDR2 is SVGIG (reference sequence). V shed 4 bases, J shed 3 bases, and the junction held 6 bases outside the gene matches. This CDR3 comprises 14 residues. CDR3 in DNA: TGTGCCTGGAAGCCCCAGCGGGACTACAATGAGCAGTTCTTC. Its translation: CAWKPQRDYNEQFF.

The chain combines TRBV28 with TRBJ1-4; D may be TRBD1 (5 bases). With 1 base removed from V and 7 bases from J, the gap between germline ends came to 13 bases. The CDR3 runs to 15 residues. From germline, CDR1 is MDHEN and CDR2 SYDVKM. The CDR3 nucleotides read TGTGCCAGCAGTTTATTGGGGCTACCCCTTGAAAAACTGTTTTTT. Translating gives CASSLLGLPLEKLFF.

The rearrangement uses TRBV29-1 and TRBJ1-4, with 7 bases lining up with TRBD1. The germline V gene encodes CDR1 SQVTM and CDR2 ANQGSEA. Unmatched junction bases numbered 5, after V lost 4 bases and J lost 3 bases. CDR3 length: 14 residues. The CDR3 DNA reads TGCAGCGTTGGAAAGGGGGCGGCTAATGAAAAACTGTTTTTT. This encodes CSVGKGAANEKLFF.

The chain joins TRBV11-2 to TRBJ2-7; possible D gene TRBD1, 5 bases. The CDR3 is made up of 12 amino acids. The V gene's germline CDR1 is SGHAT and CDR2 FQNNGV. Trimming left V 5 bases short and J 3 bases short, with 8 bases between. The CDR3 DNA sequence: TGTGCCAGCAGCCCAGGGAACTACGAGCAGTACTTC. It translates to CASSPGNYEQYF.

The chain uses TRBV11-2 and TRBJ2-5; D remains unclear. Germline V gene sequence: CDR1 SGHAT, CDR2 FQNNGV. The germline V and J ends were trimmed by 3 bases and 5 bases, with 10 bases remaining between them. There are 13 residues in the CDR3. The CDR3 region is CASSFGFRETQYF. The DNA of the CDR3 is TGTGCCAGCAGCTTCGGGTTTCGGGAGACCCAGTACTTC.

This chain's CDR3 is CATSPHPRDRGNYGYTF. The CDR3 nucleotides are TGTGCCACCAGCCCCCATCCCCGGGACAGGGGAAACTATGGCTACACCTTC. J is TRBJ1-2 and V is TRBV15; 10 nucleotides align to TRBD1. The V segment lost 5 bases and the J segment 2 bases; nucleotides outside the gene matches: 11. Germline CDR1 LNHNV, CDR2 YYDKDF (reference sequence). The CDR3 runs to 17 residues.

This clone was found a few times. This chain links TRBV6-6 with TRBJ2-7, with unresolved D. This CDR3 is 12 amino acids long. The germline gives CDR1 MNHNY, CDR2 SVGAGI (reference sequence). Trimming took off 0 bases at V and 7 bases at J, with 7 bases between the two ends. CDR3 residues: CASSYSGWEQYF. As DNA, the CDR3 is TGTGCCAGCAGTTACTCCGGGTGGGAGCAGTACTTC.

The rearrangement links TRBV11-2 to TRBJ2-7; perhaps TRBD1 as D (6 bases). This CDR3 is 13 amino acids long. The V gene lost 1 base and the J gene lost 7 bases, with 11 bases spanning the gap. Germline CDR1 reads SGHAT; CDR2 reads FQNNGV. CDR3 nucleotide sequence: TGTGCCAGCAGCTTAGTTGAAGGGGGAGAGCAGTACTTC. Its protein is CASSLVEGGEQYF.

The CDR3 here is CSVVPGVGYTF. CDR3 coding DNA: TGCAGCGTTGTACCAGGGGTTGGCTACACCTTC. The chain uses TRBV29-1 and TRBJ1-2; the D gene is possibly TRBD1 (6 bases). Germline CDR1 is SQVTM and CDR2 is ANQGSEA. The length of the CDR3 is 11 residues. Trimming took off 4 bases at V and 7 bases at J, with 10 bases between the two ends.

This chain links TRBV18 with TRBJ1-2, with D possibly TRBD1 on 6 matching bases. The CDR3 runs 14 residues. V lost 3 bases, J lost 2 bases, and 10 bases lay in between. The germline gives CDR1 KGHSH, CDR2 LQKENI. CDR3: CASSPSTGNYGYTF. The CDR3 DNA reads TGTGCCAGCTCACCCTCCACAGGGAACTATGGCTACACCTTC.

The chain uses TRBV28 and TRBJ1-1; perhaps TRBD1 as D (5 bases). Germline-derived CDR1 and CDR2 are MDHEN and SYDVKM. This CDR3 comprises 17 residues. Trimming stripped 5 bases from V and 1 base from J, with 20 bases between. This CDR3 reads CASSLGVVRSPNTEAFF. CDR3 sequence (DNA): TGTGCCAGCAGTCTAGGGGTTGTTAGGAGTCCGAACACTGAAGCTTTCTTT.

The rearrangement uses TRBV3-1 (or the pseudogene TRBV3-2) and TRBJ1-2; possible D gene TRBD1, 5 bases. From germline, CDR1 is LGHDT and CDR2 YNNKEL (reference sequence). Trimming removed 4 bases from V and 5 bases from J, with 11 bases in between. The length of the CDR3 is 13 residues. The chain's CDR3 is CASSPGRWYGYTF. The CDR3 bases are TGTGCCAGCAGCCCAGGGAGGTGGTATGGCTACACCTTC.